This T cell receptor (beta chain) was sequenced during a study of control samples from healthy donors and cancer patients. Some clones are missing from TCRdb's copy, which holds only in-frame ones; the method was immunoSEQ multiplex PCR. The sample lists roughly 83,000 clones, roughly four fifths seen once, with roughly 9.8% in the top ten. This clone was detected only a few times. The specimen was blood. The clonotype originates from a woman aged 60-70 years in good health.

The CDR3 spells CASSLATLGHRSEQYF. The CDR3 nucleotides are TGTGCCAGCAGCTTAGCCACGTTGGGCCACAGAAGCGAGCAGTACTTC. The gene calls are TRBV11-2 and TRBJ2-7; no definite D call. Germline-derived CDR1 and CDR2 are SGHAT and FQNNGV. The CDR3 has 16 residues. Deletions cut 1 base from V and 6 bases from J, with 19 bases between.